This TCR beta chain was observed in a study of beta chain features in type 1 diabetes. Broader study findings: Type 1 diabetes patients had TCRB CDR3s that were shorter (moderately but significantly so) in all four CD4+ subsets.

Comment on this clone: Antigen specificity is unknown.

Every isolated RNA sample was fully reverse transcribed, so sequencing captured expressed TCRB transcripts. Assay: immunoSEQ multiplex PCR; the TCRdb copy retains only in-frame clones and omits some. The repertoire holds about 160,000 clones, about 9.3% seen once, with more than 0.45% in the top ten. Sequenced input: central memory CD4+ T cells from blood. This receptor was taken from a man younger than 45 with type 1 diabetes.

CDR3 coding DNA: TGTGCCAGCAGCCAAGGAGCGGTAAGCACAGATACGCAGTATTTT. Translated, it gives CASSQGAVSTDTQYF. The V and J genes are TRBV7-2 and TRBJ2-3; D is possibly TRBD2 (5 bases). The CDR3 is 15 amino acids. Between the trimmed V and J ends, which lost 5 bases and 0 bases, there was a span of 12 bases. Germline assignment: CDR1 SGHTA and CDR2 FQGNSA.